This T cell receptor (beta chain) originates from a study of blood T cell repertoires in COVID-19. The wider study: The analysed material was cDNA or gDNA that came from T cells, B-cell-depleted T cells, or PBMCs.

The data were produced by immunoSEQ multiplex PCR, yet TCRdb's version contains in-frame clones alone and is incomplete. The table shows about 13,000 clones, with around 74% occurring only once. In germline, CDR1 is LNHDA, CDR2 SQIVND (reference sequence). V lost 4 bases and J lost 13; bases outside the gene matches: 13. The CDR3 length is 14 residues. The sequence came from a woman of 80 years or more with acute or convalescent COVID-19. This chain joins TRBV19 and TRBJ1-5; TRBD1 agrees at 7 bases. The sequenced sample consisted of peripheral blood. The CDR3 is CASSRTGTAYVQHF. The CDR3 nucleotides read TGTGCCAGTAGTAGAACCGGGACAGCGTACGTGCAGCATTTT.